Listed below are T cell receptor beta chains from one sample, sequenced in a study of T cell repertoires in cytomegalovirus infection. TCRdb re-called the reads with MiXCR, one entry per CDR3 protein. This table holds hundreds of thousands of distinct CDR3 sequences, under 25% found once. The specimen was CD8+ T cells from PBMCs. Receptor source: a human donor in good health (CMV status not recorded). Some clones in this sample may be carry-over from other donors' samples. Each CDR3 is given without its conserved first and last residue. Fields, in order: V gene, J gene, CDR3 protein.

TRBV3-1	TRBJ1-1	ASSRIGSTEEAF
TRBV28	TRBJ2-4	ASSAHSETLQY
TRBV20-1	TRBJ2-7	SARARDRETYEQY
TRBV19	TRBJ1-2	ASSMTGNYGYT
TRBV7-8	TRBJ2-5	ASSFLAGLPEETQY
TRBV12-3/TRBV12-4	TRBJ1-1	ASLPTDRSSINTEAF
TRBV28	TRBJ2-3	ASRKTGVGDTQY
TRBV11-2	TRBJ2-1	ASSFPLGVYNEQF
TRBV12-3/TRBV12-4	TRBJ1-2	ASRPLGGPYGYT
TRBV20-1	TRBJ2-1	SATAGISYNEQF
TRBV9	TRBJ1-1	ASSADGQPRNTEAF
TRBV4-1	TRBJ2-1	ASSQGPSGGSEQF
TRBV7-3	TRBJ1-1	ASSLQGVEAF
TRBV29-1	TRBJ2-3	SVGRAGGTDTQY
TRBV28	TRBJ2-7	ASSAWTGGYEQY
TRBV4-1	TRBJ2-2	ASSQDRGAANTGELF
TRBV12-3/TRBV12-4	TRBJ1-4	ASSSLGGANEKLF
TRBV6-6	TRBJ2-3	ASSWRHSGGAQDTQY
TRBV6-5	TRBJ2-3	ASSPWDSITDTQY
TRBV20-1	TRBJ2-5	SALTGRSFPQETQY